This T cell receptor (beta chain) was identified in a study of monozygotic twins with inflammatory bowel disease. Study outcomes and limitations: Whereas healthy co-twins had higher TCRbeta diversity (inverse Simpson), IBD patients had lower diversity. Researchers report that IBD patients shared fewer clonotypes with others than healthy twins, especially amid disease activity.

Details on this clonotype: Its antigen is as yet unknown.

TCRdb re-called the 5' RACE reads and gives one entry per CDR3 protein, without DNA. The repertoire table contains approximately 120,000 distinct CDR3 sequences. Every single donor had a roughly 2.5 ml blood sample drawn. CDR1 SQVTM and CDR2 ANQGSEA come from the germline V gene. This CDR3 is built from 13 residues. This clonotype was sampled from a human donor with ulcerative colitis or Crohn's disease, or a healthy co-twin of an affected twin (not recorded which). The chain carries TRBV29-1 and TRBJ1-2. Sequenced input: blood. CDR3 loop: CSVDGESNYGYTF.